The subject of this entry is one T cell receptor (beta chain). The data were produced by immunoSEQ multiplex PCR, yet TCRdb's version contains in-frame clones alone and is incomplete. The table lists 50,000 to 70,000 clones, around 88% of them singletons. This record comes from a study of technical replicates of blood from several donors. The germline gives CDR1 MRHNA, CDR2 SNTAGT. This CDR3 has 14 residues. V lost 2 bases and J 6 bases, leaving 11 bases between the germline ends. This TCR came from a human donor in good health. Some clones in this sample may be carry-over from other donors' samples. J is TRBJ2-1 and V is TRBV6-4; D is possibly TRBD1 (5 bases). The specimen sequenced was PBMCs. The CDR3 nucleotides are TGTGCCAGCAGTGACCTGGCAGGGCGCAATGAGCAGTTCTTC. This codes for CASSDLAGRNEQFF.